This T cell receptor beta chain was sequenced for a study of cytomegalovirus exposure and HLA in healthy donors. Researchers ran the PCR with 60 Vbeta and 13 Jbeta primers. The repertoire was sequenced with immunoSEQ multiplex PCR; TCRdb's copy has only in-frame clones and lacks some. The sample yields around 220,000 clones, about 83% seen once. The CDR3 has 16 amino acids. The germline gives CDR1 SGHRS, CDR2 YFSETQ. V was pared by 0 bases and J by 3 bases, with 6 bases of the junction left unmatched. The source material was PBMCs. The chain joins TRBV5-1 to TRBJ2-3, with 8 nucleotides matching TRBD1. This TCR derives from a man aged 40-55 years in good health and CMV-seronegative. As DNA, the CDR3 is TGCGCCAGCAGCTTGGTGACAGGGGATAGAACAGATACGCAGTATTTT. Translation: CASSLVTGDRTDTQYF.